This is a list of T cell receptor beta chains from one sample in a study of blood T cell repertoires in COVID-19. Assay used: immunoSEQ multiplex PCR; TCRdb lists only in-frame clones, some missing. The repertoire holds about 240,000 clones, with roughly 80% as singletons. Input material: peripheral blood. These receptor sequences come from an elderly woman with acute or convalescent COVID-19. Both conserved end residues are part of each CDR3. D genes are given only for firm matches. The size field is filled for only some rows; it gives once, few, many or a size class.

CDR3 length: 15
V gene: TRBV5-6
D gene: -
J gene: TRBJ1-6
clone size: -
CDR3 DNA: TGTGCCAGCAGCTGGGGGGGGCCATCCAGTTCACCCCTCCACTTT
CDR3 protein: CASSWGGPSSSPLHF

CDR3 length: 20
V gene: TRBV4-1
D gene: TRBD1
J gene: TRBJ2-5
clone size: -
CDR3 DNA: TGCGCCAGCAGCCAAGAGACGGGGGCACAGGGGGCTCAGTACCAAGAGACCCAGTACTTC
CDR3 protein: CASSQETGAQGAQYQETQYF

CDR3 length: 12
V gene: TRBV28
D gene: -
J gene: TRBJ1-2
clone size: -
CDR3 DNA: TGTGCCAGCACCGTCGGGGGGTCTGGCTACACCTTC
CDR3 protein: CASTVGGSGYTF

CDR3 length: 18
V gene: TRBV7-2
D gene: TRBD2
J gene: TRBJ2-7
clone size: -
CDR3 DNA: TGTGCCAGCAGCCCTAGGGGCCTTAGGGCGGGAGCGGCCTACGAGCAGTACTTC
CDR3 protein: CASSPRGLRAGAAYEQYF

CDR3 length: 14
V gene: TRBV6-1
D gene: -
J gene: TRBJ1-5
clone size: -
CDR3 DNA: TGTGCCAGCAGTGAAGGACTGGTTTGGCAGCCCCAGCATTTT
CDR3 protein: CASSEGLVWQPQHF

CDR3 length: 15
V gene: TRBV29-1
D gene: TRBD2
J gene: TRBJ2-1
clone size: -
CDR3 DNA: TGCAGCGTTTCGGCGGGGGAACTAGCGGTAACTGAGCAGTTCTTC
CDR3 protein: CSVSAGELAVTEQFF

CDR3 length: 15
V gene: TRBV6-5
D gene: TRBD2
J gene: TRBJ2-4
clone size: -
CDR3 DNA: TGTGCCACCGAAGGTGTGGGGGAGGGCAAAAACATTCAGTACTTC
CDR3 protein: CATEGVGEGKNIQYF

CDR3 length: 15
V gene: TRBV6-5
D gene: TRBD1
J gene: TRBJ2-3
clone size: -
CDR3 DNA: TGTGCCAGCACCGACGACAGGGGTAGCACAGATACGCAGTATTTT
CDR3 protein: CASTDDRGSTDTQYF

CDR3 length: 15
V gene: TRBV15
D gene: TRBD1
J gene: TRBJ2-2
clone size: many
CDR3 DNA: TGTGCCACCAGCAGGAAAACAGGGGGTACCGGGGAGCTGTTTTTT
CDR3 protein: CATSRKTGGTGELFF

CDR3 length: 14
V gene: TRBV28
D gene: -
J gene: TRBJ1-1
clone size: -
CDR3 DNA: TGTGCCAGCAGCCTTGGACTGAAGAACACTGAAGCTTTCTTT
CDR3 protein: CASSLGLKNTEAFF

CDR3 length: 14
V gene: TRBV19
D gene: TRBD2
J gene: TRBJ2-2
clone size: -
CDR3 DNA: TGTGCCAGTAGGGGTCTAGCGGACACCGGGGAGCTGTTTTTT
CDR3 protein: CASRGLADTGELFF

CDR3 length: 15
V gene: TRBV10-3
D gene: TRBD1
J gene: TRBJ1-5
clone size: -
CDR3 DNA: TGTGCCATCAGTGATCTGGGACAGGGGCATCAGCCCCAGCATTTT
CDR3 protein: CAISDLGQGHQPQHF

CDR3 length: 15
V gene: TRBV3-1/TRBV3-2
D gene: -
J gene: TRBJ2-2
clone size: once
CDR3 DNA: TGTGCCAGCAGCCAAGCTGCGGGGTACACCGGGGAGCTGTTTTTT
CDR3 protein: CASSQAAGYTGELFF

CDR3 length: 13
V gene: TRBV6-5
D gene: -
J gene: TRBJ1-5
clone size: -
CDR3 DNA: TGTGCCAGCAGTTTAGTTAGCAATCAGCCCCAGCATTTT
CDR3 protein: CASSLVSNQPQHF

CDR3 length: 16
V gene: TRBV25-1
D gene: -
J gene: TRBJ2-7
clone size: -
CDR3 DNA: TGTGCCAGCAGTGCTTCCATCGGGGGATTTTCCTACGAGCAGTACTTC
CDR3 protein: CASSASIGGFSYEQYF

CDR3 length: 15
V gene: TRBV5-1
D gene: TRBD1
J gene: TRBJ2-7
clone size: -
CDR3 DNA: TGCGCCAGCAGCTTGAATGGACAGGGGTCCTACGAGCAGTACTTC
CDR3 protein: CASSLNGQGSYEQYF

CDR3 length: 15
V gene: TRBV4-1
D gene: -
J gene: TRBJ1-5
clone size: few
CDR3 DNA: TGCGCCAGCAGGTCCCCCCGGAGGGGTCATCAGCCCCAGCATTTT
CDR3 protein: CASRSPRRGHQPQHF

CDR3 length: 16
V gene: TRBV5-1
D gene: -
J gene: TRBJ1-3
clone size: -
CDR3 DNA: TGCGCCAGCAGCTTTACAGGGCCGAGATTTGGAAACACCATATATTTT
CDR3 protein: CASSFTGPRFGNTIYF

CDR3 length: 16
V gene: TRBV28
D gene: TRBD1
J gene: TRBJ2-7
clone size: -
CDR3 DNA: TGTGCCAGCAGTTTTGGCGGGACAGGGCCTCGCTACGAGCAGTACTTC
CDR3 protein: CASSFGGTGPRYEQYF

CDR3 length: 19
V gene: TRBV24-1
D gene: TRBD2
J gene: TRBJ2-3
clone size: -
CDR3 DNA: TGTGCCACCAGTGATTTGCCCGGACTAGCGGGGGGCACCACAGATACGCAGTATTTT
CDR3 protein: CATSDLPGLAGGTTDTQYF

CDR3 length: 16
V gene: TRBV7-2
D gene: TRBD1
J gene: TRBJ1-1
clone size: -
CDR3 DNA: TGTGCCAGCAGCAGAGGGACAGGGGTTATGAACACTGAAGCTTTCTTT
CDR3 protein: CASSRGTGVMNTEAFF

CDR3 length: 15
V gene: TRBV2
D gene: -
J gene: TRBJ1-3
clone size: once
CDR3 DNA: TGTGCCAGCAGTGTGGACGGTCGGGGTAGCAACACCATATATTTT
CDR3 protein: CASSVDGRGSNTIYF

CDR3 length: 15
V gene: TRBV5-4
D gene: -
J gene: TRBJ2-3
clone size: -
CDR3 DNA: TGTGCCAGCAGCTTGTCTGCCCAGGCCCCAGATACGCAGTATTTT
CDR3 protein: CASSLSAQAPDTQYF

CDR3 length: 16
V gene: TRBV6-5
D gene: TRBD1
J gene: TRBJ1-5
clone size: -
CDR3 DNA: TGTGCCAGCAGTTCTTTAGACAGGGCCCCCAATCAGCCCCAGCATTTT
CDR3 protein: CASSSLDRAPNQPQHF

CDR3 length: 17
V gene: TRBV7-9
D gene: TRBD1
J gene: TRBJ1-1
clone size: -
CDR3 DNA: TGTGCCAGCAGCGCCTCCTCGACAGGGCTCATGAACACTGAAGCTTTCTTT
CDR3 protein: CASSASSTGLMNTEAFF

CDR3 length: 14
V gene: TRBV6-6
D gene: -
J gene: TRBJ2-3
clone size: -
CDR3 DNA: TGTGCCAGCAGTTACTCGGGCCCTGGGGATACGCAGTATTTT
CDR3 protein: CASSYSGPGDTQYF

CDR3 length: 15
V gene: TRBV11-2
D gene: -
J gene: TRBJ1-4
clone size: -
CDR3 DNA: TGTGCCAGCAGCTTCCCAGGGCCGCCTAATGAAAAACTGTTTTTT
CDR3 protein: CASSFPGPPNEKLFF

CDR3 length: 16
V gene: TRBV2
D gene: TRBD1
J gene: TRBJ1-6
clone size: -
CDR3 DNA: TGTGCCAGCAGTGTTTTAGGGGGACAGTCGAATTCACCCCTCCACTTT
CDR3 protein: CASSVLGGQSNSPLHF

CDR3 length: 17
V gene: TRBV27
D gene: TRBD1
J gene: TRBJ1-6
clone size: -
CDR3 DNA: TGTGCCAGCAGTTTAAACGCCCTCCGGGACAGGGTGCCACCCCTCCACTTT
CDR3 protein: CASSLNALRDRVPPLHF

CDR3 length: 15
V gene: TRBV27
D gene: TRBD1
J gene: TRBJ1-2
clone size: -
CDR3 DNA: TGTGCCAGCAGTTTACGCCCACAGGGGCCCTATGGCTACACCTTC
CDR3 protein: CASSLRPQGPYGYTF

CDR3 length: 14
V gene: TRBV28
D gene: -
J gene: TRBJ1-6
clone size: -
CDR3 DNA: TGTGCCAGCGCTTCCACGGGAGAGCATTCACCCCTCCACTTT
CDR3 protein: CASASTGEHSPLHF

CDR3 length: 17
V gene: TRBV6-1
D gene: TRBD1
J gene: TRBJ1-5
clone size: -
CDR3 DNA: TGTGCCAGCAGTGACTGGACAGGGCTGCCCTCCAATCAGCCCCAGCATTTT
CDR3 protein: CASSDWTGLPSNQPQHF

CDR3 length: 13
V gene: TRBV28
D gene: -
J gene: TRBJ1-2
clone size: -
CDR3 DNA: TGTGCCAGCAGGAGCCCCGGAGGGTTTGGCTACACCTTC
CDR3 protein: CASRSPGGFGYTF

CDR3 length: 17
V gene: TRBV30
D gene: TRBD2
J gene: TRBJ2-3
clone size: -
CDR3 DNA: TGTGCCTGGAGTCGCCCAGGAGCGGGGCCGACCACAGATACGCAGTATTTT
CDR3 protein: CAWSRPGAGPTTDTQYF

CDR3 length: 15
V gene: TRBV30
D gene: TRBD1
J gene: TRBJ2-1
clone size: -
CDR3 DNA: TGTGCCTGGAGTGTAAGAGGGGGCGCATACAATGAGCAGTTCTTC
CDR3 protein: CAWSVRGGAYNEQFF

CDR3 length: 15
V gene: TRBV11-2
D gene: TRBD2
J gene: TRBJ2-5
clone size: few
CDR3 DNA: TGTGCCAGCAGCTTTAGCGGGGGGACCCAAGAGACCCAGTACTTC
CDR3 protein: CASSFSGGTQETQYF

CDR3 length: 16
V gene: TRBV5-4
D gene: TRBD1
J gene: TRBJ2-3
clone size: -
CDR3 DNA: TGTGCCAGCAGCCTCGAGGGGGCCTTTAGCACAGATACGCAGTATTTT
CDR3 protein: CASSLEGAFSTDTQYF

CDR3 length: 17
V gene: TRBV9
D gene: -
J gene: TRBJ2-3
clone size: -
CDR3 DNA: TGTGCCAGCAGCGTAGCTAGGGGGGCAGGGGGAGCAGATACGCAGTATTTT
CDR3 protein: CASSVARGAGGADTQYF

CDR3 length: 14
V gene: TRBV2
D gene: -
J gene: TRBJ1-1
clone size: -
CDR3 DNA: TGTGCCAGCTGCAAAGTCACGGGGGGTCTTGAAGCTTTCTTT
CDR3 protein: CASCKVTGGLEAFF

CDR3 length: 15
V gene: TRBV10-3
D gene: -
J gene: TRBJ1-1
clone size: once
CDR3 DNA: TGTGCCATCAGCCCGACAGGATTAACAGGCGCTGAAGCTTTCTTT
CDR3 protein: CAISPTGLTGAEAFF

CDR3 length: 16
V gene: TRBV27
D gene: -
J gene: TRBJ1-6
clone size: -
CDR3 DNA: TGTGCCAGCAGCCCCACCCCGGGCTCCTATAATTCACCCCTCCACTTT
CDR3 protein: CASSPTPGSYNSPLHF

CDR3 length: 11
V gene: TRBV20-1
D gene: TRBD1
J gene: TRBJ2-7
clone size: once
CDR3 DNA: TGCAGTGCTGTGACAGGGGCAGAGCAGTACTTC
CDR3 protein: CSAVTGAEQYF

CDR3 length: 15
V gene: TRBV7-2
D gene: -
J gene: TRBJ1-3
clone size: -
CDR3 DNA: TGTGCCAGCAGCTCGGGGGGGGCTGCGGGAAACACCATATATTTT
CDR3 protein: CASSSGGAAGNTIYF

CDR3 length: 14
V gene: TRBV6-5
D gene: -
J gene: TRBJ1-5
clone size: -
CDR3 DNA: TGTGCCAGCCGGAGGGGAAGTAGCAATCAGCCCCAGCATTTT
CDR3 protein: CASRRGSSNQPQHF

CDR3 length: 15
V gene: TRBV7-9
D gene: -
J gene: TRBJ2-5
clone size: few
CDR3 DNA: TGTGCCAGCAGCCTGGAGGGGGCAGGGACGGAGACCCAGTACTTC
CDR3 protein: CASSLEGAGTETQYF

CDR3 length: 17
V gene: TRBV5-4
D gene: TRBD2
J gene: TRBJ2-1
clone size: -
CDR3 DNA: TGTGCCAGCAGCTTGACTAGCGGGGGCCGCCCTAGGGATGAGCAGTTCTTC
CDR3 protein: CASSLTSGGRPRDEQFF

CDR3 length: 15
V gene: TRBV3-1/TRBV3-2
D gene: -
J gene: TRBJ2-1
clone size: -
CDR3 DNA: TGTGCCAGCAGCCAAGACCTTGGGGCGGGACGTGGGCAGTTCTTC
CDR3 protein: CASSQDLGAGRGQFF

CDR3 length: 15
V gene: TRBV11-2
D gene: TRBD1
J gene: TRBJ1-2
clone size: -
CDR3 DNA: TGTGCCAGCAGCTTAGACGCCGGGACAGCAAATGGCTACACCTTC
CDR3 protein: CASSLDAGTANGYTF

CDR3 length: 14
V gene: TRBV6-5
D gene: -
J gene: TRBJ1-6
clone size: -
CDR3 DNA: TGTGCCAGTGCAATTAGCTCCTATAATTCACCCCTCCACTTT
CDR3 protein: CASAISSYNSPLHF

CDR3 length: 14
V gene: TRBV7-9
D gene: -
J gene: TRBJ1-2
clone size: -
CDR3 DNA: TGTGCCAGCAGCTTAGACAGGGTCCAGATGGGCTACACCTTC
CDR3 protein: CASSLDRVQMGYTF

CDR3 length: 16
V gene: TRBV11-1
D gene: TRBD1
J gene: TRBJ1-1
clone size: -
CDR3 DNA: TGTGCCAGCAGCTTAGCTATTTCGACAGGGGCGGGTGAAGCTTTCTTT
CDR3 protein: CASSLAISTGAGEAFF

CDR3 length: 15
V gene: TRBV6-1
D gene: -
J gene: TRBJ2-5
clone size: -
CDR3 DNA: TGTGCCAGCAGTGAAAAAGGGGCCCCGACCCCGACCCAGTACTTC
CDR3 protein: CASSEKGAPTPTQYF

CDR3 length: 16
V gene: TRBV3-1/TRBV3-2
D gene: TRBD2
J gene: TRBJ2-7
clone size: -
CDR3 DNA: TGTGCCAGCAGCCAAGATTTCGCTAGCGGGGGTGACGAGCAGTACTTC
CDR3 protein: CASSQDFASGGDEQYF

CDR3 length: 15
V gene: TRBV10-2
D gene: TRBD1
J gene: TRBJ2-1
clone size: -
CDR3 DNA: TGCGCCAGCAGTGATACGGGACAGGGGGCAATTAAGCAGTTCTTC
CDR3 protein: CASSDTGQGAIKQFF

CDR3 length: 13
V gene: TRBV10-3
D gene: -
J gene: TRBJ1-2
clone size: few
CDR3 DNA: TGTGCCATCAGTGCCGCGGGCGGTCTGGGCTACACCTTC
CDR3 protein: CAISAAGGLGYTF

CDR3 length: 18
V gene: TRBV19
D gene: TRBD1
J gene: TRBJ1-5
clone size: few
CDR3 DNA: TGTGCCAGTAGTAGAGAAAGTCGGACAGGGGCGATAGGGCAGCCCCAGCATTTT
CDR3 protein: CASSRESRTGAIGQPQHF

CDR3 length: 14
V gene: TRBV10-2
D gene: TRBD2
J gene: TRBJ2-2
clone size: -
CDR3 DNA: TGCGCCAGCACCTCTAGCGGGAACACCGGGGAGCTGTTTTTT
CDR3 protein: CASTSSGNTGELFF

CDR3 length: 14
V gene: TRBV20-1
D gene: -
J gene: TRBJ2-5
clone size: -
CDR3 DNA: TGCAGTGCTAGTTATAGGCGGGGATCGGAGACCCAGTACTTC
CDR3 protein: CSASYRRGSETQYF

CDR3 length: 15
V gene: TRBV28
D gene: -
J gene: TRBJ2-1
clone size: -
CDR3 DNA: TGTGCCAGCAGTGCCTCAGGGTCTACCTACAATGAGCAGTTCTTC
CDR3 protein: CASSASGSTYNEQFF